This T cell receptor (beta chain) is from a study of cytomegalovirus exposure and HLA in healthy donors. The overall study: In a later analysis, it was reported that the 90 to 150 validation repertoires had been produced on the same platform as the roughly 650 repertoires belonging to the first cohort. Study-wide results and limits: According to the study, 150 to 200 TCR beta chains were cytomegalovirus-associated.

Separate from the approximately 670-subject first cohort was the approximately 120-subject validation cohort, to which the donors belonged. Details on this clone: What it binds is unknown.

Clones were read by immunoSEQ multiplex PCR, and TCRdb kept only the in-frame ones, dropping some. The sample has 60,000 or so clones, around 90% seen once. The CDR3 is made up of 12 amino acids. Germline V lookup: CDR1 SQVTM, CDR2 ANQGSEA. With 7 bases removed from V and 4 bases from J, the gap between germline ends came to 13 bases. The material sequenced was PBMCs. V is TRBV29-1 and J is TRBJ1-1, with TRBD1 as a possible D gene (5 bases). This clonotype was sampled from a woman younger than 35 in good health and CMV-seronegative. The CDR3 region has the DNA TGCAGCGGTAGAATGCAGGGCACTGAAGCTTTCTTT. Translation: CSGRMQGTEAFF.